The rows below give T cell receptor beta chains drawn from one sample of a study of blood T cell repertoires in COVID-19. TCRdb's table, derived via immunoSEQ multiplex PCR, lists solely in-frame clones and lacks some. The table lists more than 45,000 clones, approximately 90% of them singletons. The sequenced material came from peripheral blood. The receptor source for this set is a woman older than 75 with acute or convalescent COVID-19. The CDR3 runs from the conserved cysteine through the conserved F or W. D genes are given only for firm matches. Clone size, where shown, is once, few, many, or a class for clones that have expanded.

length: 16; D: .; V: TRBV7-8; J: TRBJ2-2; size: once; CDR3: CASSLVLGGNTGELFF; DNA: TGTGCCAGCAGCTTAGTTCTCGGGGGGAACACCGGGGAGCTGTTTTTT
length: 13; D: .; V: TRBV6-5; J: TRBJ2-2; size: .; CDR3: CASIPPGGRELFF; DNA: TGTGCCAGCATCCCCCCCGGCGGCCGGGAGCTGTTTTTT
length: 18; D: TRBD1; V: TRBV3-1/TRBV3-2; J: TRBJ1-3; size: .; CDR3: CASSHQGQGLSPGNTIYF; DNA: TGTGCCAGCAGCCACCAGGGACAGGGTCTCTCCCCTGGAAACACCATATATTTT
length: 14; D: .; V: TRBV2; J: TRBJ1-2; size: .; CDR3: CASSEEKTLSGYTF; DNA: TGTGCCAGCAGTGAGGAGAAAACGTTGAGTGGCTACACCTTC
length: 19; D: TRBD2; V: TRBV24-1; J: TRBJ2-3; size: .; CDR3: CATSDPGGAAGGRTDTQYF; DNA: TGTGCCACCAGTGACCCGGGGGGGGCGGCGGGAGGACGCACAGATACGCAGTATTTT
length: 12; D: .; V: TRBV2; J: TRBJ2-7; size: .; CDR3: CASSELSDEQYF; DNA: TGTGCCAGCAGTGAACTTTCCGACGAGCAGTACTTC
length: 13; D: TRBD1; V: TRBV6-4; J: TRBJ2-1; size: .; CDR3: CASRAGTGFEQFF; DNA: TGTGCCAGCAGAGCCGGGACAGGGTTTGAGCAGTTCTTC
length: 16; D: TRBD1; V: TRBV5-1; J: TRBJ2-1; size: .; CDR3: CASSHEGTGGMNEQFF; DNA: TGCGCCAGCAGTCACGAGGGGACAGGGGGCATGAATGAGCAGTTCTTC
length: 18; D: TRBD1; V: TRBV5-6; J: TRBJ1-2; size: .; CDR3: CASSLKYGTGEEIRGYTF; DNA: TGTGCCAGCAGCTTGAAGTACGGGACAGGAGAGGAGATTAGAGGCTACACCTTC
length: 14; D: .; V: TRBV28; J: TRBJ1-5; size: .; CDR3: CASSLGQILGPQHF; DNA: TGTGCCAGCAGTTTGGGGCAGATCTTAGGGCCCCAGCATTTT
length: 15; D: .; V: TRBV3-1/TRBV3-2; J: TRBJ1-2; size: .; CDR3: CASSQGSGINYGYTF; DNA: TGTGCCAGCAGCCAAGGGTCCGGGATTAACTATGGCTACACCTTC
length: 16; D: .; V: TRBV30; J: TRBJ1-3; size: .; CDR3: CAWSGRPNTSGNTIYF; DNA: TGTGCCTGGAGTGGCAGGCCTAACACCTCTGGAAACACCATATATTTT
length: 15; D: TRBD1; V: TRBV19; J: TRBJ1-4; size: .; CDR3: CASRPNRQGNEKLFF; DNA: TGTGCCAGTAGGCCTAACAGACAGGGAAATGAAAAACTGTTTTTT
length: 15; D: TRBD1; V: TRBV11-2; J: TRBJ1-2; size: .; CDR3: CASSQSTGGSYGYTF; DNA: TGTGCCAGCAGCCAATCCACAGGGGGTAGCTATGGCTACACCTTC
length: 14; D: .; V: TRBV6-2/TRBV6-3; J: TRBJ1-1; size: .; CDR3: CASSSPSVSTEAFF; DNA: TGTGCCAGCAGTTCCCCAAGTGTTAGCACTGAAGCTTTCTTT
length: 12; D: .; V: TRBV19; J: TRBJ2-5; size: once; CDR3: CASSAQRETQYF; DNA: TGTGCCAGTAGTGCCCAACGGGAGACCCAGTACTTC
length: 15; D: .; V: TRBV11-3; J: TRBJ2-2; size: few; CDR3: CASSLEYYRGGELFF; DNA: TGTGCCAGCAGCTTAGAGTACTACCGAGGCGGGGAGCTGTTTTTT
length: 14; D: TRBD2; V: TRBV11-2; J: TRBJ2-7; size: .; CDR3: CASSNSGSSYEQYF; DNA: TGTGCCAGCAGTAACAGCGGGAGCTCCTACGAGCAGTACTTC
length: 13; D: TRBD1; V: TRBV10-3; J: TRBJ1-2; size: .; CDR3: CATLDRGLAGYTF; DNA: TGTGCCACCTTGGACAGGGGGCTCGCTGGCTACACCTTC
length: 16; D: TRBD1; V: TRBV5-4; J: TRBJ1-1; size: .; CDR3: CASSIPGQGALTEAFF; DNA: TGTGCCAGCAGCATACCGGGACAGGGGGCGCTCACTGAAGCTTTCTTT
length: 16; D: TRBD2; V: TRBV13; J: TRBJ2-2; size: .; CDR3: CASSLLGSGRTGELFF; DNA: TGTGCCAGCAGCTTATTGGGTAGCGGGAGAACCGGGGAGCTGTTTTTT
length: 14; D: .; V: TRBV5-1; J: TRBJ2-7; size: .; CDR3: CASSLSLADYEQYF; DNA: TGCGCCAGCAGCTTGAGTCTAGCCGACTACGAGCAGTACTTC
length: 16; D: TRBD2; V: TRBV3-1/TRBV3-2; J: TRBJ2-5; size: .; CDR3: CASSHRGAGRGETQYF; DNA: TGTGCCAGCAGCCATCGCGGGGCGGGGCGGGGGGAGACCCAGTACTTC
length: 18; D: .; V: TRBV7-9; J: TRBJ2-7; size: .; CDR3: CASSFGQGSPLNFYEQYF; DNA: TGTGCCAGCAGCTTTGGGCAGGGGTCTCCCCTCAATTTTTACGAGCAGTACTTC
length: 15; D: TRBD1; V: TRBV6-5; J: TRBJ1-2; size: few; CDR3: CASSYSTGGNYGYTF; DNA: TGTGCCAGCAGTTACTCGACAGGGGGCAACTATGGCTACACCTTC
length: 16; D: TRBD2; V: TRBV4-3; J: TRBJ2-5; size: .; CDR3: CASSQGITAGGETQYF; DNA: TGCGCCAGCAGCCAAGGGATAACGGCGGGAGGAGAGACCCAGTACTTC
length: 12; D: .; V: TRBV5-6; J: TRBJ2-7; size: .; CDR3: CASSLRSHEQYF; DNA: TGTGCCAGCAGCTTGCGTTCCCACGAGCAGTACTTC
length: 16; D: TRBD2; V: TRBV11-2; J: TRBJ2-5; size: .; CDR3: CASSPTTSGPQETQYF; DNA: TGTGCCAGCAGCCCTACGACTAGCGGTCCACAAGAGACCCAGTACTTC
length: 14; D: .; V: TRBV27; J: TRBJ2-7; size: .; CDR3: CASKVSAPSYEQYF; DNA: TGTGCCAGCAAGGTCAGCGCTCCCTCCTACGAGCAGTACTTC
length: 19; D: TRBD2; V: TRBV4-2; J: TRBJ2-1; size: .; CDR3: CASSQTGTSGRSSYNEQFF; DNA: TGTGCCAGCAGCCAAACAGGGACTAGCGGGAGGAGCTCCTACAATGAGCAGTTCTTC
length: 15; D: TRBD1; V: TRBV19; J: TRBJ1-5; size: .; CDR3: CASSRDRGQGQPQHF; DNA: TGTGCCAGTAGCCGGGACAGGGGGCAGGGTCAGCCCCAGCATTTT
length: 15; D: TRBD1; V: TRBV10-3; J: TRBJ2-1; size: .; CDR3: CAISDPGQGINEQFF; DNA: TGTGCCATCAGTGATCCGGGACAGGGGATCAATGAGCAGTTCTTC
length: 18; D: .; V: TRBV4-1; J: TRBJ2-5; size: .; CDR3: CASSQNTGLGGQGETQYF; DNA: TGCGCCAGCAGCCAAAATACCGGTCTGGGGGGGCAGGGAGAGACCCAGTACTTC
length: 16; D: TRBD2; V: TRBV24-1; J: TRBJ2-1; size: .; CDR3: CATSDLRLAGSNEQFF; DNA: TGTGCCACCAGTGATTTGAGACTAGCGGGCTCCAATGAGCAGTTCTTC
length: 14; D: .; V: TRBV7-2; J: TRBJ2-7; size: .; CDR3: CASSPSFGSYEQYF; DNA: TGTGCCAGCAGCCCCTCTTTTGGGAGCTACGAGCAGTACTTC
length: 15; D: .; V: TRBV6-5; J: TRBJ1-1; size: .; CDR3: CASRASGVRNTEAFF; DNA: TGTGCCAGCCGAGCCTCCGGGGTAAGGAACACTGAAGCTTTCTTT
length: 15; D: .; V: TRBV19; J: TRBJ2-1; size: .; CDR3: CASSIGGKRTYEQFF; DNA: TGTGCCAGTAGTATCGGCGGGAAAAGGACCTATGAGCAGTTCTTC
length: 15; D: .; V: TRBV12-5; J: TRBJ2-3; size: .; CDR3: CASGLGPTRADTQYF; DNA: TGTGCTAGTGGTTTGGGTCCTACCCGTGCAGATACGCAGTATTTT
length: 14; D: .; V: TRBV7-2; J: TRBJ1-6; size: .; CDR3: CASSLSIDNSPLHF; DNA: TGTGCCAGCAGCTTAAGTATAGATAATTCACCCCTCCACTTT
length: 15; D: TRBD1; V: TRBV27; J: TRBJ2-7; size: .; CDR3: CASRFQGQGNYEQYF; DNA: TGTGCCAGCAGATTTCAGGGACAGGGGAACTACGAGCAGTACTTC
length: 11; D: .; V: TRBV2; J: TRBJ2-1; size: .; CDR3: CASREGDEQFF; DNA: TGTGCCAGCCGCGAGGGGGATGAGCAGTTCTTC
length: 16; D: TRBD2; V: TRBV5-1; J: TRBJ2-1; size: few; CDR3: CASSLAGTSGSHEQFF; DNA: TGCGCCAGCAGCTTGGCTGGGACTAGCGGGAGCCATGAGCAGTTCTTC
length: 13; D: TRBD1; V: TRBV19; J: TRBJ1-2; size: .; CDR3: CASIRTGGHGYTF; DNA: TGTGCCAGTATCCGGACAGGGGGCCATGGCTACACCTTC
length: 16; D: .; V: TRBV19; J: TRBJ2-3; size: once; CDR3: CASSFGLGGYTDTQYF; DNA: TGTGCCAGTAGTTTTGGACTGGGCGGCTACACAGATACGCAGTATTTT
length: 15; D: TRBD2; V: TRBV5-1; J: TRBJ2-1; size: once; CDR3: CASSLASGVYNEQFF; DNA: TGCGCCAGCAGCTTGGCCAGCGGGGTTTACAATGAGCAGTTCTTC
length: 15; D: .; V: TRBV9; J: TRBJ2-3; size: .; CDR3: CASSLSPGQTDTQYF; DNA: TGTGCCAGCAGCCTAAGCCCCGGACAGACAGATACGCAGTATTTT
length: 17; D: TRBD2; V: TRBV18; J: TRBJ2-5; size: .; CDR3: CASSLKPTGGNQETQYF; DNA: TGTGCCAGCTCACTCAAACCCACGGGAGGAAACCAAGAGACCCAGTACTTC
length: 12; D: .; V: TRBV30; J: TRBJ1-2; size: few; CDR3: CAWSRQAGGYTF; DNA: TGTGCCTGGAGTAGGCAGGCGGGTGGCTACACCTTC
length: 14; D: TRBD1; V: TRBV28; J: TRBJ1-2; size: once; CDR3: CASSPPGGNYGYTF; DNA: TGTGCCAGCAGCCCCCCAGGGGGCAACTATGGCTACACCTTC
length: 14; D: .; V: TRBV3-1/TRBV3-2; J: TRBJ2-4; size: .; CDR3: CASSLQGQKNIQYF; DNA: TGTGCCAGCAGCCTACAAGGACAGAAAAACATTCAGTACTTC
length: 15; D: .; V: TRBV6-5; J: TRBJ2-7; size: .; CDR3: CASSYQGFNPYEQYF; DNA: TGTGCCAGCAGTTACCAGGGGTTCAACCCCTACGAGCAGTACTTC
length: 16; D: TRBD1; V: TRBV19; J: TRBJ1-6; size: .; CDR3: CASSTMTGRSNSPLHF; DNA: TGTGCCAGTAGTACTATGACAGGGAGGAGTAATTCACCCCTCCACTTT
length: 14; D: TRBD1; V: TRBV19; J: TRBJ1-2; size: .; CDR3: CASAVGQGTYGYTF; DNA: TGTGCCAGTGCCGTGGGACAGGGGACCTATGGCTACACCTTC
length: 14; D: TRBD1; V: TRBV27; J: TRBJ2-7; size: .; CDR3: CASSPGQRLGEQYF; DNA: TGTGCCAGCAGTCCGGGACAGAGACTCGGCGAGCAGTACTTC